These 29 T cell receptor beta chains were sequenced from one sample in a study of T-cell memory formation after mild COVID-19. From the 5' RACE reads, TCRdb called clonotypes with MiXCR, one entry per CDR3 protein. Among a few hundred thousand distinct CDR3 sequences listed, roughly 22% were seen once. Sequenced input: PBMCs or a T cell subset sorted from them (not recorded which). Receptors were obtained from an adult woman who had mild COVID-19 (a few samples of this study predate the infection). Cell type and time point are not known.

The chain carries TRBV6-5 and TRBJ1-1, with D unclear. Germline V gene lookup returns CDR1 MNHEY and CDR2 SVGAGI. Deletions cut 0 bases from V and 1 base from J, with 12 bases between. CDR3 length equals 16 residues. CDR3 sequence reads: CASSYSIGSGNTEAFF. As DNA, the CDR3 is TGTGCCAGCAGTTACTCGATAGGTTCAGGGAACACTGAAGCTTTCTTT.

This rearrangement joins TRBV15 to TRBJ2-7, with 9 bases identical to TRBD1. The CDR3 consists of 14 residues. V shed 8 bases and J 4 bases; nucleotides not matched to a gene: 9. CDR1 and CDR2 (germline): LNHNV, YYDKDF (reference sequence). CDR3 sequence: CATGTGPSPYEQYF. The CDR3 DNA reads as TGTGCCACCGGGACAGGGCCTTCTCCATACGAGCAGTACTTC.

The chain links TRBV4-1 to TRBJ2-3, with D possibly matching TRBD2 (5 bases). Germline-derived CDR1 and CDR2 are MGHRA and YSYEKL. The CDR3 contains 13 residues. V was pared by 7 bases and J by 6 bases, with 14 bases between. CDR3 DNA sequence: TGCGCCAGCAATCGGGCGGGCGAGGATACGCAGTATTTT. Encoded protein: CASNRAGEDTQYF.

This clonotype turned up a few times. The V and J genes are TRBV7-6 and TRBJ2-7; 8 nucleotides align to TRBD2. The length of the CDR3 is 14 residues. Germline-derived CDR1 and CDR2 are SGHVS and FNYEAQ. V trimming: 5 bases; J trimming: 5 bases; junction bases outside the gene matches: 8. The CDR3 sequence is CASSPTGLVNEQYF. As DNA, the CDR3 is TGTGCCAGCAGCCCGACGGGACTAGTCAACGAGCAGTACTTC.

The genes are TRBV24-1 and TRBJ2-7, with no clear D. This CDR3 spans 13 amino acids. CDR1 is KGHDR and CDR2 is SFDVKD in the germline V gene. Trimming left V 9 bases short and J 0 bases short, with 11 bases between. The CDR3 here is CATEDKSSYEQYF. Here the CDR3 DNA reads TGTGCCACCGAAGACAAGAGCTCCTACGAGCAGTACTTC.

The chain uses TRBV28 and TRBJ1-1, with 8 positions matching TRBD1. The V gene end was trimmed by 7 bases and the J gene end by 1 base; junction bases not matched to a gene: 5. Germline V gene sequence: CDR1 MDHEN, CDR2 SYDVKM. The CDR3 consists of 14 residues. The DNA for the CDR3 is TGTGCCAGCACTCAGGGGGCGAGGAACACTGAAGCTTTCTTT. Protein: CASTQGARNTEAFF.

This clonotype has a handful of counts. The chain recombines TRBV25-1 with TRBJ2-1; 12 nucleotides agree with TRBD2. The germline CDR1 and CDR2 sequences are MGHDK and SYGVNS. This CDR3 contains 15 residues. V gave up 2 bases and J gave up 11 bases; unmatched junction bases: 7. The CDR3 here is CASSERLAGGPKQFF. CDR3 coding DNA: TGTGCCAGCAGTGAACGCCTAGCGGGGGGGCCGAAGCAGTTCTTC.

The chain recombines TRBV5-6 with TRBJ2-7; TRBD2 matches at 7 bases. V was pared by 0 bases and J by 5 bases, with 8 bases of the junction left unmatched. This CDR3 has 15 amino acids. The germline V gene encodes CDR1 SGHDT and CDR2 YYEEEE. CDR3 nucleotides: TGTGCCAGCAGCTTGGCCGGGGGGACCTCGCACGAGCAGTACTTC. Its translation is CASSLAGGTSHEQYF. Complete variable domain (other parts from reference TRBV5-6 and TRBJ2-7): DAGVTQSPTHLIKTRGQQVTLRCSPKSGHDTVSWYQQALGQGPQFIFQYYEEEERQRGNFPDRFSGHQFPNYSSELNVNALLLGDSALYLCASSLAGGTSHEQYFGPGTRLTVT.

This clonotype was counted many times. The chain employs TRBV21-1 and TRBJ2-7; the D call in the table, TRBD2, was not verified against the DNA. TRBV21-1 corresponds to a pseudogene. This CDR3 has 16 amino acids. The CDR3 bases are TGTGCCAGCAGCACCCCTAATCGCCGGGGCCGTCGACGCGGGTACTTC. It specifies CASSTPNRRGRRRGYF.

V is TRBV5-1 and J is TRBJ1-1; D call uncertain. The CDR3 loop spans 18 amino acids. The ends were cut back, 0 bases at V and 6 bases at J, with 24 bases in the middle. Germline CDR1 and CDR2: SGHRS and YFSETQ. The CDR3 loop reads CASSLGQDGLPPLAEAFF. For the CDR3, the DNA is TGCGCCAGCAGCTTGGGGCAGGATGGGCTCCCCCCTCTAGCTGAAGCTTTCTTT.

V and J are TRBV19 and TRBJ1-6; tentatively, D is TRBD1 (6 bases). Germline lookup yields CDR1 LNHDA and CDR2 SQIVND (reference sequence). The CDR3 covers 13 residues. Between the trimmed V and J ends, which lost 3 bases and 6 bases, there was a span of 6 bases. CDR3 region: CASSMGANSPLHF. CDR3 nucleotide sequence: TGTGCCAGTAGTATGGGGGCTAATTCACCCCTCCACTTT.

The chain links TRBV5-1 to TRBJ2-7, with 8 bases aligning to TRBD2. This CDR3 region has 15 residues. J was trimmed by 4 bases and V by 0 bases; bases with no gene match: 6. Germline lookup yields CDR1 SGHRS and CDR2 YFSETQ. The CDR3 DNA is TGCGCCAGCAGCTTGGTCCTAGCGGGCAAATACGAGCAGTACTTC. This gives the protein CASSLVLAGKYEQYF.

The chain uses TRBV12-3 or TRBV12-4 and TRBJ2-7; D is unclear. This CDR3 comprises 13 residues. V gave up 4 bases and J gave up 3 bases, with 10 bases separating them. The CDR3 nucleotides are TGTGCCAGCAGTTGGTTCAGGCTCTACGAGCAGTACTTC. Residues: CASSWFRLYEQYF.

This clonotype has more than one count but fewer than ten. This chain links TRBV12-3 or TRBV12-4 with TRBJ2-5; 10 bases agree with TRBD2. This CDR3 contains 15 residues. The V and J ends lost 3 bases and 9 bases, in that order; junction bases with no gene match: 10. The CDR3, as DNA: TGTGCCAGCAGTTTGTCTAGCGGGAGCCATCTTGCCCAGTACTTC. Translation gives CASSLSSGSHLAQYF.

This clonotype was counted between two and nine times. V gene TRBV19 combines with J gene TRBJ1-1; D is possibly TRBD1 (6 bases). Trimming stripped 5 bases from V and 2 bases from J, with 18 bases between. Germline-derived CDR1 and CDR2 are LNHDA and SQIVND (reference sequence). The CDR3 is made up of 16 amino acids. The CDR3 bases are TGTGCCAGTAGTCACTTACAGGGAGCTGAAAACACTGAAGCTTTCTTT. It is translated as CASSHLQGAENTEAFF.

This clonotype was seen a handful of times. The chain has TRBV7-6 and TRBJ2-3; 13 nucleotides align to TRBD2. Germline CDR1 SGHVS, CDR2 FNYEAQ. The ends lost 0 bases at V and 4 bases at J; junction bases unmatched: 7. The CDR3 contains 18 residues. The CDR3 coding sequence is TGTGCCAGCAGCTTAGCGGGAAGACTAGCGGGGGGCTCAGATACGCAGTATTTT. Its translation is CASSLAGRLAGGSDTQYF.

In this sample, this clonotype turned up a few times. J is TRBJ2-3 and V is TRBV18; D call uncertain. The CDR3 contains 12 residues. V was trimmed by 6 bases and J by 4 bases, leaving 8 bases between them. CDR1 is KGHSH, CDR2 LQKENI, per germline. This chain's CDR3 is CASSPSSDTQYF. The DNA of the CDR3 is TGTGCCAGCTCCCCTTCGTCAGATACGCAGTATTTT.

This rearrangement joins TRBV28 to TRBJ1-2; D is ambiguous. V lost 4 bases to trimming and J lost 4 bases, with 7 bases between them. The CDR3 covers 12 residues. CDR1 MDHEN and CDR2 SYDVKM come from the germline V gene. The CDR3 protein is CASSSKGYGYTF. For the CDR3, the DNA is TGTGCCAGCAGTTCGAAGGGCTATGGCTACACCTTC.

This clonotype was recorded a few times. The V gene is TRBV19, the J gene TRBJ1-2; unclear D gene. Germline V lookup: CDR1 LNHDA, CDR2 SQIVND (reference sequence). The CDR3 runs to 12 residues. V lost 7 bases and J lost 7, with 13 bases in between. This CDR3 is CASNDGSAGYTF. CDR3 nucleotides: TGTGCCAGTAACGATGGATCGGCTGGCTACACCTTC.

This clonotype was counted only a few times. The chain has TRBV29-1 and TRBJ1-3; D is uncertain. Germline CDR1 SQVTM, CDR2 ANQGSEA. The CDR3 runs to 13 residues. V was shortened by 4 bases and J by 0 bases, with 7 bases between the two germline ends. DNA of the CDR3: TGCAGCGTTGGTTTGGGCTCTGGAAACACCATATATTTT. Amino acids: CSVGLGSGNTIYF.

This clonotype was seen only a few times. Written as DNA, the CDR3 is TGCAGTGCTAGAGGGGACTTTCGAGATACGCAGTATTTT. Protein product: CSARGDFRDTQYF. The gene calls are TRBV20-1 and TRBJ2-3; D is perhaps TRBD2 (6 bases). The CDR3 contains 13 residues. CDR1 and CDR2 from the germline V gene are DFQATT and SNEGSKA (reference sequence). Deletions cut 1 base from V and 5 bases from J, with 10 bases between.

The chain couples TRBV7-2 to TRBJ2-2; D is possibly TRBD2 (5 bases). Per germline, CDR1 SGHTA and CDR2 FQGNSA. The CDR3 length is 13 residues. Deletions cut 1 base from V and 6 bases from J, with 6 bases between. The CDR3 coding sequence is TGTGCCAGCAGCTTAGGAGCGGCCGGGGAGCTGTTTTTT. As protein: CASSLGAAGELFF.

The chain links TRBV7-8 to TRBJ1-5; no clear D. The CDR3 runs to 15 residues. Germline CDR1 is SGHVS and CDR2 is FQNEAQ. V lost 1 base to trimming and J lost 0 bases, with 7 bases between them. The CDR3: CASSLGANSNQPQHF. The CDR3 DNA reads as TGTGCCAGCAGCTTAGGCGCGAATAGCAATCAGCCCCAGCATTTT.

This clonotype showed up just a few times. The rearrangement links TRBV4-3 to TRBJ2-1; 10 nucleotides agree with TRBD2. J lost 5 bases, V lost 0 bases, and 10 bases had no gene match. The CDR3 runs to 18 residues. Germline assignment: CDR1 LGHNA and CDR2 YSLEER. The CDR3 region has the DNA TGCGCCAGCAGCCAAGAACCAGCGGGAGGGCTAGGGGACAATGAGCAGTTCTTC. Residues: CASSQEPAGGLGDNEQFF.

This clonotype appeared a few times. The chain has TRBV12-3 or TRBV12-4 and TRBJ1-1; 9 nucleotides agree with TRBD1. This CDR3 is built from 16 residues. J was trimmed by 11 bases and V by 6 bases; bases with no gene match: 19. CDR3 sequence (DNA): TGTGCCAGCAGACCCGACCGGGGGACAGGGTATTTCACGGCTTTCTTT. Protein product: CASRPDRGTGYFTAFF.

This clonotype was seen ten or more times. The DNA of the CDR3 is TGCAGTGCTCAGGGGGCTTGGAGTACCGGGGAGCTGTTTTTT. It encodes CSAQGAWSTGELFF. V and J are TRBV20-1 and TRBJ2-2, with TRBD1 matching 8 bases. Trimming cost V 5 bases and J 5 bases; bases outside gene matches: 7. The CDR3 loop spans 14 amino acids. Germline CDR1 is DFQATT and CDR2 is SNEGSKA (reference sequence).

This clonotype was recorded a few times. This sequence joins TRBV24-1 and TRBJ1-5, with D unresolved. Germline-derived CDR1 and CDR2 are KGHDR and SFDVKD. CDR3 length equals 13 residues. V was pared by 5 bases and J by 2 bases, with 6 bases between. Written as DNA, the CDR3 is TGTGCCACCAGTGGGGCAGGCAATCAGCCCCAGCATTTT. Translating it yields CATSGAGNQPQHF.

This rearrangement joins TRBV4-1 to TRBJ1-6, with D maybe TRBD1 (5 bases). The CDR3 is 15 amino acids. The germline CDR1 and CDR2 sequences are MGHRA and YSYEKL. The germline V and J ends were trimmed by 3 bases and 9 bases, with 15 bases remaining between them. CDR3 bases: TGCGCCAGCAGCCAGGAACAGGTTGGGAGTTCACCCCTCCACTTT. The encoded protein is CASSQEQVGSSPLHF.

The chain is built from TRBV12-3 or TRBV12-4 and TRBJ1-1; maybe TRBD1 (5 bases). With 6 bases removed from V and 1 base from J, the gap between germline ends came to 12 bases. The CDR3 runs to 14 residues. The CDR3 loop is CASSPQGWNTEAFF. As DNA, the CDR3 is TGTGCCAGCAGCCCCCAGGGTTGGAACACTGAAGCTTTCTTT.